The next 29 T cell receptor beta chains were all read from a single sample in a study of OX40 agonist ivuxolimab in advanced cancers. Measured with immunoSEQ multiplex PCR; TCRdb has only the in-frame clones, and not every one. The sample carries roughly 49,000 clones, over 60% recorded once. The sample was CD4+ or CD8+ T cells sorted from blood, taken in a trial of the OX40 agonist ivuxolimab. The receptors here all came from an adult with an advanced solid tumor such as melanoma, head and neck, liver or kidney cancer.

The chain uses TRBV27 and TRBJ2-7; D may be TRBD1 (5 bases). The CDR3 runs to 13 residues. CDR1 and CDR2 from the germline V gene are MNHEY and SMNVEV (reference sequence). The V end was cut by 6 bases, the J end by 3 bases, with 12 bases between. In nucleotides, the CDR3 is TGTGCCAGCAGCCTAGGGGCTATCTACGAGCAGTACTTC. Protein: CASSLGAIYEQYF.

The chain links TRBV15 to TRBJ2-3; 10 bases fit TRBD2. The J segment lost 4 bases and the V segment lost 2 bases, leaving 9 bases of the junction unmatched. Germline values: CDR1 LNHNV, CDR2 YYDKDF (reference sequence). The CDR3 has 17 residues. In DNA form, the CDR3 reads TGTGCCACCAGCAGAAATCAAGCGGGAGGGCCTGCAGATACGCAGTATTTT. Its translation: CATSRNQAGGPADTQYF. The full variable domain, with the rest looked up from reference TRBV15 and TRBJ2-3, is DAMVIQNPRYQVTQFGKPVTLSCSQTLNHNVMYWYQQKSSQAPKLLFHYYDKDFNNEADTPDNFQSRRPNTSFCFLDIRSPGLGDTAMYLCATSRNQAGGPADTQYFGPGTRLTVL.

The CDR3 here is CASGSSGAYEQYF. The CDR3 bases are TGCGCCAGCGGTTCTAGCGGAGCCTACGAGCAGTACTTC. This chain connects TRBV5-1 to TRBJ2-7; 7 positions agree with TRBD2. The V segment lost 7 bases and the J segment 2 bases; nucleotides outside the gene matches: 6. The V gene's germline CDR1 is SGHRS and CDR2 YFSETQ. The CDR3 extends over 13 amino acids.

The rearrangement links TRBV5-1 to TRBJ2-5; D uncertain. The J call may be mistaken, given a closer DNA end match to TRBJ2-7. The CDR3 sequence is 11 residues long. Germline loops: CDR1 SGHRS, CDR2 YFSETQ. CDR3 DNA sequence: TGCGCCAGCAGCTTAAGCAGCGAGCAGTACTTC. Protein product: CASSLSSEQYF.

V is TRBV5-5 and J is TRBJ2-7, with a tentative D call TRBD1 (7 bases). The germline V gene has CDR1 SGHKS and CDR2 YYEKEE (reference sequence). The CDR3 is 14 amino acids. The V end was cut by 4 bases, the J end by 2 bases, with 13 bases between. The CDR3 reads CASSVGGGAYEQYF. For the CDR3, the DNA is TGTGCCAGCAGCGTCGGAGGGGGCGCCTACGAGCAGTACTTC. The entire variable domain, with the rest obtained from reference TRBV5-5 and TRBJ2-7, is as follows: DAGVTQSPTHLIKTRGQQVTLRCSPISGHKSVSWYQQVLGQGPQFIFQYYEKEERGRGNFPDRFSARQFPNYSSELNVNALLLGDSALYLCASSVGGGAYEQYFGPGTRLTVT.

The chain is built from TRBV5-4 and TRBJ1-2, with a weak D call TRBD1 (6 bases). V was trimmed by 2 bases and J by 4 bases, leaving 15 bases between them. The germline V gene encodes CDR1 SGHNT and CDR2 YYREEE (reference sequence). The CDR3 loop spans 15 amino acids. The CDR3 nucleotides are TGTGCCAGCAGCTTACCCCAGGGGCTCCCCTATGGCTACACCTTC. Amino acids: CASSLPQGLPYGYTF.

V and J are TRBV6-1 and TRBJ2-7; maybe TRBD2 (5 bases). This CDR3 is 14 amino acids long. V was shortened by 7 bases and J by 0 bases, with 13 bases between the two germline ends. The V gene's germline CDR1 is MNHNS and CDR2 SASEGT. In DNA form, the CDR3 reads TGTGCCAGCAAGGTAGCGTATAACTCCTACGAGCAGTACTTC. Translated: CASKVAYNSYEQYF.

V gene TRBV7-8 combines with J gene TRBJ1-2; no clear D gene. Trimming pared 4 bases from V and 6 bases from J, leaving 12 bases between. The CDR3 runs to 13 residues. Germline CDR1 SGHVS, CDR2 FQNEAQ. The CDR3 DNA sequence: TGTGCCAGCAGCTCTCTTCGACAAGATGGCTACACCTTC. The encoded protein is CASSSLRQDGYTF.

This clone was found once. The V call is TRBV30, the J call TRBJ1-6; unclear D gene. The ends were cut back, 1 base at V and 5 bases at J, with 9 bases in the middle. The length of the CDR3 is 14 residues. Germline V CDR1 and CDR2: GTSNPN, SVGIG (reference sequence). CDR3 sequence reads: CAWSGGQDNSPLHF. CDR3 coding DNA: TGTGCCTGGAGTGGCGGGCAAGATAATTCACCCCTCCACTTT.

The chain uses TRBV10-2 and TRBJ2-1; 8 nucleotides agree with TRBD1. The CDR3 runs 16 residues. V lost 6 bases, J lost 3 bases, and 10 bases stayed unmatched. Germline V lookup: CDR1 WSHSY, CDR2 SAAADI. The CDR3 nucleotides are TGCGCCAGCAGCCCCGTAGGACAGGGAATCTACAATGAGCAGTTCTTC. Translated, it gives CASSPVGQGIYNEQFF.

The chain employs TRBV5-1 and TRBJ2-5; TRBD2 might be the D (6 bases). CDR1 and CDR2 (germline): SGHRS, YFSETQ. The CDR3 contains 14 residues. Trimming pared 2 bases from V and 1 base from J, leaving 9 bases between. In nucleotides, the CDR3 is TGCGCCAGCAGCTTCAACGGGGGCCAAGAGACCCAGTACTTC. Translated: CASSFNGGQETQYF.

The chain uses TRBV9 and TRBJ2-7; 9 nucleotides agree with TRBD2. Per germline, CDR1 SGDLS and CDR2 YYNGEE. The CDR3 consists of 15 residues. After removal of 0 bases from V and 2 bases from J, the junction contained 3 bases not matched to a gene. The CDR3 DNA reads as TGTGCCAGCAGCGTAGAAGCGGGGGGAACCTACGAGCAGTACTTC. Translating it yields CASSVEAGGTYEQYF.

The genes are TRBV19 and TRBJ2-1; TRBD2 is a possible D gene (5 bases). Trimming left V 5 bases short and J 6 bases short, with 14 bases between. CDR1 LNHDA and CDR2 SQIVND come from the germline V gene (reference sequence). The CDR3 is 14 residues long. CDR3 DNA sequence: TGTGCCAGTAGTTTAGGGATCGGGGTCAATGAGCAGTTCTTC. The encoded protein is CASSLGIGVNEQFF.

This CDR3 reads CASSTATRNWYQETQYF. CDR3 DNA: TGTGCCAGTAGTACGGCGACTCGGAACTGGTACCAAGAGACCCAGTACTTC. The genes are TRBV19 and TRBJ2-5, with unresolved D. The V end was cut by 4 bases, the J end by 0 bases, with 18 bases between. The CDR3 totals 17 residues. CDR1 and CDR2 (germline): LNHDA, SQIVND (reference sequence).

The chain employs TRBV7-2 and TRBJ2-1; unclear D gene. The CDR3 runs 14 residues. V lost 1 base to trimming and J lost 6 bases, with 10 bases between them. Germline CDR1 and CDR2: SGHTA and FQGNSA. The CDR3 spells CASSLDREVNEQFF. CDR3 coding DNA: TGTGCCAGCAGCTTAGATAGAGAGGTCAATGAGCAGTTCTTC.

Written as DNA, the CDR3 is TGCGCCAGCAGGGGTGGACTAGCGGGAGCAGATACGCAGTATTTT. It codes for CASRGGLAGADTQYF. V gene TRBV5-1 combines with J gene TRBJ2-3, with 13 positions matching TRBD2. J gave up 4 bases and V 5 bases, and 4 bases lay outside the gene matches. This CDR3 region has 15 residues. Germline V CDR1 and CDR2: SGHRS, YFSETQ. Filled out from reference TRBV5-1 and TRBJ2-3, the complete variable domain reads KAGVTQTPRYLIKTRGQQVTLSCSPISGHRSVSWYQQTPGQGLQFLFEYFSETQRNKGNFPGRFSGRQFSNSRSEMNVSTLELGDSALYLCASRGGLAGADTQYFGPGTRLTVL.

The chain uses TRBV5-5 and TRBJ2-5, with 7 bases lining up with TRBD1. The CDR3 is 9 residues long. J gave up 9 bases and V 8 bases, and 1 base lay outside the gene matches. CDR1 and CDR2 (germline): SGHKS, YYEKEE (reference sequence). This CDR3 reads CASTGAQYF. Written as DNA, the CDR3 is TGTGCCAGTACAGGGGCCCAGTACTTC.

This clone was seen more than once but under ten times. The chain combines TRBV19 with TRBJ2-4; D is ambiguous. The germline V and J ends were trimmed by 5 bases and 6 bases, with 8 bases remaining between them. CDR3 length: 12 amino acids. Germline CDR1 is LNHDA and CDR2 is SQIVND (reference sequence). CDR3 sequence: CASSPQLNIQYF. The CDR3 DNA follows: TGTGCCAGTAGTCCCCAGCTAAACATTCAGTACTTC.

The chain carries TRBV27 and TRBJ2-3; 9 bases align to TRBD2. V trimming: 5 bases; J trimming: 4 bases; junction bases outside the gene matches: 13. Germline V gene data show CDR1 as MNHEY and CDR2 as SMNVEV (reference sequence). The CDR3 spans 17 residues. The CDR3 DNA reads as TGTGCCAGCAGTCGATCCCTCGGCGGGAGGGCTCCAGATACGCAGTATTTT. It yields the protein CASSRSLGGRAPDTQYF.

CDR3 residues: CAWRDSPAGTEAFF. The CDR3, as DNA: TGTGCCTGGAGGGACAGTCCCGCAGGGACTGAAGCTTTCTTT. The chain has TRBV30 and TRBJ1-1; D perhaps matches TRBD1 (6 bases). Between the trimmed V and J ends, which lost 3 bases and 5 bases, there was a span of 16 bases. Germline CDR1 and CDR2: GTSNPN and SVGIG (reference sequence). The CDR3 covers 14 residues.

This chain uses TRBV4-2 with TRBJ1-3; 7 bases line up with TRBD1. This CDR3 is 15 amino acids long. The trim removed 0 bases at V and 4 bases at J, leaving 3 bases unmatched. Germline V gene data show CDR1 as LGHNA and CDR2 as YNFKEQ. The CDR3 protein is CASSQDQGGGNTIYF. The CDR3 bases are TGTGCCAGCAGCCAAGATCAAGGGGGCGGAAACACCATATATTTT.

The CDR3 is CASSKRSGQGLSEAFF. The CDR3 DNA follows: TGTGCCAGTAGTAAACGATCGGGACAGGGGCTTTCTGAAGCTTTCTTT. The rearrangement joins TRBV19 to TRBJ1-1; 10 bases are a match to TRBD1. Germline values: CDR1 LNHDA, CDR2 SQIVND (reference sequence). V lost 4 bases to trimming and J lost 6 bases; unmatched junction nucleotides: 11. This CDR3 has 16 amino acids.

The gene calls are TRBV9 and TRBJ2-7, with 8 bases lining up with TRBD2. CDR1 is SGDLS and CDR2 is YYNGEE in the germline V gene. This CDR3 has 14 residues. The ends lost 6 bases at V and 1 base at J; junction bases unmatched: 6. CDR3 bases: TGTGCCAGCAACCCCGGGGGGGCGTCCTACGAGCAGTACTTC. Translation gives CASNPGGASYEQYF. Full variable domain (outside the CDR3, taken from reference TRBV9 and TRBJ2-7): DSGVTQTPKHLITATGQRVTLRCSPRSGDLSVYWYQQSLDQGLQFLIQYYNGEERAKGNILERFSAQQFPDLHSELNLSSLELGDSALYFCASNPGGASYEQYFGPGTRLTVT.

The chain carries TRBV6-4 and TRBJ2-7; 9 positions match TRBD1. Germline V gives CDR1 MRHNA, CDR2 SNTAGT. CDR3 length: 13 residues. The J segment lost 7 bases and the V segment lost 6 bases, leaving 7 bases of the junction unmatched. In DNA, the CDR3 is TGTGCCAGCAGCCGGGACAGGGAGGAGGAGCAGTACTTC. This gives the protein CASSRDREEEQYF.

The chain joins TRBV5-5 to TRBJ2-3; either TRBD1 or TRBD2 may supply D (6 bases each). The CDR3 loop spans 17 amino acids. The germline V gene has CDR1 SGHKS and CDR2 YYEKEE (reference sequence). Trimming removed 1 base at V and 3 bases at J, with 18 bases between. The CDR3 loop reads CASSLSIFTGATDTQYF. In DNA, the CDR3 is TGTGCCAGCAGCTTGTCGATATTTACGGGGGCAACAGATACGCAGTATTTT.

CDR3 region: CASSPGQLNEQYF. CDR3 DNA: TGTGCCAGCTCACCCGGACAGTTAAACGAGCAGTACTTC. The chain couples TRBV18 to TRBJ2-7, with TRBD1 as a possible D gene (6 bases). CDR1 and CDR2 from the germline V gene are KGHSH and LQKENI. The CDR3 is 13 residues long. Trimming removed 3 bases from V and 5 bases from J, with 11 bases in between.

This clone showed up just a few times. The chain has TRBV12-5 and TRBJ1-5, with unresolved D. V dropped 5 bases and J dropped 0 bases, with 8 bases sitting between them. The length of the CDR3 is 14 residues. Per the germline V gene, CDR1 is LGHNT and CDR2 is FRNRAP. CDR3 protein: CASGDGISNQPQHF. The CDR3 bases are TGTGCTAGTGGTGATGGAATTAGCAATCAGCCCCAGCATTTT.

The CDR3 bases are TGCGCCAGCAGGGATTCTAGCGTAGAGACCCAGTACTTC. Its protein is CASRDSSVETQYF. The chain combines TRBV10-2 with TRBJ2-5; D is perhaps TRBD2 (6 bases). Germline loops: CDR1 WSHSY, CDR2 SAAADI. The CDR3 contains 13 residues. Trimming pared 6 bases from V and 4 bases from J, leaving 12 bases between.

This clone was counted a single time. The CDR3 is CASSPRDTLRPNYGYTF. The CDR3 DNA sequence: TGTGCCAGCAGCCCCCGGGACACCCTGAGGCCTAACTATGGCTACACCTTC. The rearrangement joins TRBV7-8 to TRBJ1-2; D perhaps matches TRBD1 (6 bases). V was clipped by 5 bases and J by 0 bases, with 19 bases between them. This CDR3 region has 17 residues. Germline V gives CDR1 SGHVS, CDR2 FQNEAQ.